This entry concerns a single TCR beta chain. The data stem from a study of immune evolution from preneoplasia to lung adenocarcinoma. Profiled with immunoSEQ multiplex PCR; TCRdb holds only in-frame clones, not every one. The sample yields 4,000 to 6,000 clones, about 78% seen once. The CDR3 has 17 amino acids. CDR1 and CDR2 from the germline V gene are MDHEN and SYDVKM. Germline trimming cut 6 bases from V and 6 bases from J; bases unmatched to any gene: 16. The TCR sequence derives from a person aged 50 to 70 with lung adenocarcinoma. Sequenced input: FFPE normal lung tissue adjacent to the tumor. The V call is TRBV28, the J call TRBJ2-1; 8 bases are a match to TRBD1. This CDR3 is CASSLKIGQGPLNEQFF. CDR3 DNA sequence: TGTGCCAGCAGCCTAAAAATTGGACAGGGCCCCCTCAATGAGCAGTTCTTC.